The clone carrying this TCR beta chain showed up many times. The data derive from a study of spatial heterogeneity in lung cancer. In the study overall: The library had UMIs, and each TCR and UMI pair averaged more than ten raw reads.

Regarding time point: sample taken at primary tumor resection. Extraction of whole RNA from tumor, nontumor lung or frozen PBMC preceded unsorted sequencing. The donors, fewer than 90 patients with untreated early-stage non-small cell lung cancer, provided the samples. MiXCR, applied by TCRdb to the 5' RACE reads, yields one record per CDR3 protein. Of more than 9,500 distinct CDR3 sequences listed, about 6.2% are singletons. Trimming took off 2 bases at V and 0 bases at J, with 7 bases between the two ends. This CDR3 has 14 residues. This rearrangement joins TRBV12-3 or TRBV12-4 to TRBJ1-1; D ambiguous. This receptor was taken from a male donor with early-stage non-small cell lung cancer. This sample comprised normal lung tissue next to the tumor, obtained at surgery. The CDR3 protein is CASSLRQLNTEAFF. The CDR3 DNA is TGTGCCAGCAGTTTACGACAACTGAACACTGAAGCTTTCTTT.